Listed here is a single T cell receptor beta chain. Which antigen it targets is not known. Base qualities are not provided; no much larger clone lies one nucleotide away. This sample is part of a study of blood T cell repertoires in COVID-19 (dated by TCRdb to about 2020). With respect to the entire study: Samples covering the acute and convalescent phases of COVID-19 were provided by collaborators in the United States, Italy and Spain. Subjects who had been exposed to COVID-19, were actively infected with it, or had recovered from it provided the deeply sampled blood TCRbeta repertoires that made up the dataset. Where available, HLA class I and class II types were taken from metadata supplied by the sample provider and were not determined by assay-based typing. The material from the prospective study consisted of cDNA or gDNA derived from T cells, B-cell-depleted T cells, or PBMCs. Nearly every sample came with metadata listing a de-identified subject ID, COVID-19 status, age in years and sex. Samples were obtained from the ongoing ImmuneRACE study (first 160 participants) and from 950 to 1,500 subjects provided by 6 global collaborators. A freely available public database, intended as a resource for researchers studying the immune response to SARS-CoV-2, is where the repertoires were released.

At the junction V is shortened by 3 bases and J by 4 bases, with 9 bases in between. The CDR3 measures 13 amino acids from cysteine to phenylalanine. The retained sequence is limited to the CDR3, 39 bases, with the frame set at the first base. Collaborating institutions collected whole blood in K2EDTA tubes following their own protocols. For TCRbeta analysis, collaborators shipped samples as frozen whole blood, isolated PBMCs, or DNA extracted from either of those sample types. Summary of the overall study and its limitations: How much clinical and demographic metadata was included differed by source and by participant, and the metadata was provided uncurated.

TCRbeta CDR3 regions were amplified from genomic DNA by means of the immunoSEQ Assay, a bias-controlled multiplex PCR. The authors processed their data as follows. Nucleated cell counts per sample were estimated from amplification of reference gene primers within the assay. To quantify the absolute abundance of each unique TCRbeta CDR3 rearrangement, sequence reads were collapsed and filtered. Productive Simpson clonality was computed per sample as the square root of Simpson's diversity index over productive rearrangements. TCRdb re-hosts the immuneACCESS table, in-frame sequences only. Its copies lack some clones; in the studies checked, an unresolved V gene accounts for under half of them, and the cause for the rest is not known. That table supplies the V and J calls and clone size; D and trimming were determined from the DNA. The sample table shows under 95,000 clones, and just over 85% are seen once. 40% to 55% of the sample comes from the top ten.

The receptor comes from a human donor in a cohort sampled during active COVID-19. Material for sequencing was peripheral blood. The chain links TRBV12-3 or TRBV12-4 with TRBJ1-1, with TRBD1 perhaps the D gene, on 5 matching bases. The DNA sequence reads TGTGCCAGCAGTTTCAGGGAGGGCACTGAAGCTTTCTTT. It translates as CASSFREGTEAFF.